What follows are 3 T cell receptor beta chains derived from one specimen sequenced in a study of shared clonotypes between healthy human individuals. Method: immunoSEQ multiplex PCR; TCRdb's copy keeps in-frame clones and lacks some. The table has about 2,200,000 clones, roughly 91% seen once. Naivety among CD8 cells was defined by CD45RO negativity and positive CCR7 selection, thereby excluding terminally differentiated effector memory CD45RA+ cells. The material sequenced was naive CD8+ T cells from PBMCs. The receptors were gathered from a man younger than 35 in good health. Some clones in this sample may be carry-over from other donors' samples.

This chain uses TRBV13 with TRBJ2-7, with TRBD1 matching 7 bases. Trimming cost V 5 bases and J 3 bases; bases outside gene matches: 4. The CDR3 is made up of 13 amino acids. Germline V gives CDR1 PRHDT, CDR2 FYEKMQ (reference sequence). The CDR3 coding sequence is TGTGCCAGCAGCACCGGACAGGACTACGAGCAGTACTTC. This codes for CASSTGQDYEQYF.

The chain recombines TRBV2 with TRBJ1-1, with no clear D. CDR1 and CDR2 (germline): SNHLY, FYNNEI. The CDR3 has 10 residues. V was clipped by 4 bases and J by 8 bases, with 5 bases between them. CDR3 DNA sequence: TGTGCCAGCAGTGGGCTGGAAGCTTTCTTT. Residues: CASSGLEAFF.

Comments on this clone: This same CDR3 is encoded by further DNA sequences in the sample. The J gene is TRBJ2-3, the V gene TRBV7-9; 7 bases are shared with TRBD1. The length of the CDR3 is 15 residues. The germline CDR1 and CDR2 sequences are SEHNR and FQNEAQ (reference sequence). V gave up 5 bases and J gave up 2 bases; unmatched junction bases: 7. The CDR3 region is CASSSRDRDTDTQYF. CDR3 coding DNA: TGTGCCAGCAGCAGCCGGGACAGAGACACAGATACGCAGTATTTT.